These 13 T cell receptor beta chains were sequenced from one sample in a study of blood T cell repertoires in COVID-19. The table came from immunoSEQ multiplex PCR; TCRdb's copy has only in-frame clones and leaves some out. The repertoire consists of 95,000 to 120,000 clones, with 70% to 90% occurring once and the leading ten covering roughly 8.1%. Sequenced input: peripheral blood. The receptors derive from an older woman who had recovered from COVID-19.

The CDR3 sequence is CASSKVRTGGQETQYF. In nucleotides, the CDR3 is TGTGCCAGCAGCAAAGTTAGGACAGGGGGCCAAGAGACCCAGTACTTC. The gene calls are TRBV21-1 and TRBJ2-5; whether TRBD1, the table's D call, matches the DNA was not checked. TRBV21-1 represents a pseudogene. The CDR3 loop spans 16 amino acids.

The rearrangement links TRBV9 to TRBJ1-5, with a weak D call TRBD1 (5 bases). Germline CDR1 and CDR2: SGDLS and YYNGEE. This CDR3 is built from 15 residues. V dropped 1 base and J dropped 5 bases, with 13 bases sitting between them. The CDR3 sequence: CASSVFGGRDQPQHF. The DNA for the CDR3 is TGTGCCAGCAGCGTATTCGGGGGGAGGGATCAGCCCCAGCATTTT.

As DNA, the CDR3 is TGTGCCAGCAGTGAAACCAGGGAGAACACCGGGGAGCTGTTTTTT. Translation gives CASSETRENTGELFF. The V and J genes are TRBV9 and TRBJ2-2; D is perhaps TRBD1 (5 bases). This CDR3 comprises 15 residues. V was pared by 5 bases and J by 1 base, with 12 bases between. Germline CDR1 and CDR2: SGDLS and YYNGEE. The full variable domain, rest sourced from reference TRBV9 and TRBJ2-2, is DSGVTQTPKHLITATGQRVTLRCSPRSGDLSVYWYQQSLDQGLQFLIQYYNGEERAKGNILERFSAQQFPDLHSELNLSSLELGDSALYFCASSETRENTGELFFGEGSRLTVL.

V gene TRBV5-6 combines with J gene TRBJ2-7, with D perhaps TRBD2 (6 bases). The V end lost 3 bases, the J end lost 2 bases, and 12 bases lay between the germline ends. Germline V gene data show CDR1 as SGHDT and CDR2 as YYEEEE. This CDR3 comprises 14 residues. CDR3 sequence: CASSWRDGTYEQYF. The CDR3 nucleotides read TGTGCCAGCAGCTGGCGGGACGGCACCTACGAGCAGTACTTC.

The V gene is TRBV2, the J gene TRBJ1-5; TRBD1 aligns across 9 bases. Trimming at V came to 5 bases and at J to 2 bases, leaving 1 base not matched to a gene. Per the germline V gene, CDR1 is SNHLY and CDR2 is FYNNEI. CDR3 length: 14 residues. The DNA of the CDR3 is TGTGCCAGCAGTAGGGACAGGGGCAATCAGCCCCAGCATTTT. Residues: CASSRDRGNQPQHF. The full variable domain, completed using reference TRBV2 and TRBJ1-5, is EPEVTQTPSHQVTQMGQEVILRCVPISNHLYFYWYRQILGQKVEFLVSFYNNEISEKSEIFDDQFSVERPDGSNFTLKIRSTKLEDSAMYFCASSRDRGNQPQHFGDGTRLSIL.

V usage is TRBV24-1 and J usage is TRBJ2-1; the match to TRBD2 covers 16 bases. The CDR3 contains 17 residues. Germline lookup yields CDR1 KGHDR and CDR2 SFDVKD. The ends lost 9 bases at V and 0 bases at J; junction bases unmatched: 4. CDR3 residues: CATSGTSGGASYNEQFF. In nucleotides, the CDR3 is TGTGCCACCTCCGGGACTAGCGGGGGGGCCTCCTACAATGAGCAGTTCTTC.

This clone occurred a few times. This chain joins TRBV7-4 and TRBJ1-5; possibly TRBD1 for D (6 bases). Trimming removed 5 bases from V and 0 bases from J, with 17 bases in between. The CDR3 is 17 residues long. Germline CDR1 reads SGHVT; CDR2 reads SQSDAQ. The CDR3 spells CASSPLGTPYSNQPQHF. The CDR3 DNA reads as TGTGCCAGCAGCCCACTTGGGACACCGTATAGCAATCAGCCCCAGCATTTT.

This clone appeared a single time. J is TRBJ2-7 and V is TRBV28; 7 bases are shared with TRBD2. From germline, CDR1 is MDHEN and CDR2 SYDVKM. The CDR3 sequence is 14 residues long. The junction had 8 bases not matched to a gene; V was cut back by 6 bases and J by 3 bases. The CDR3 nucleotides read TGTGCCAGCAGCCCTGGGGGAGGGGTCTACGAGCAGTACTTC. Amino acid sequence: CASSPGGGVYEQYF. Together with reference TRBV28 and TRBJ2-7, the CDR3 gives the full variable domain: DVKVTQSSRYLVKRTGEKVFLECVQDMDHENMFWYRQDPGLGLRLIYFSYDVKMKEKGDIPEGYSVSREKKERFSLILESASTNQTSMYLCASSPGGGVYEQYFGPGTRLTVT.

This rearrangement joins TRBV5-6 to TRBJ1-5; 10 bases line up with TRBD1. The trim removed 4 bases at V and 9 bases at J, leaving 7 bases unmatched. The CDR3 is made up of 14 amino acids. CDR1 and CDR2 from the germline V gene are SGHDT and YYEEEE. The CDR3 protein is CASSAGQGTLPQHF. For the CDR3, the DNA is TGTGCCAGCAGCGCGGGACAGGGGACTTTGCCCCAGCATTTT. Full variable domain (rest looked up from reference TRBV5-6 and TRBJ1-5): DAGVTQSPTHLIKTRGQQVTLRCSPKSGHDTVSWYQQALGQGPQFIFQYYEEEERQRGNFPDRFSGHQFPNYSSELNVNALLLGDSALYLCASSAGQGTLPQHFGDGTRLSIL.

This clone was seen once. The chain is built from TRBV4-3 and TRBJ1-5, with TRBD1 identical over 9 bases. Germline V gene sequence: CDR1 LGHNA, CDR2 YSLEER. After removal of 3 bases from V and 5 bases from J, the junction contained 8 bases not matched to a gene. This CDR3 spans 16 amino acids. The CDR3 is CASSQATGGAYQPQHF. Written as DNA, the CDR3 is TGCGCCAGCAGCCAGGCAACAGGGGGCGCCTATCAGCCCCAGCATTTT.

V gene TRBV7-2 combines with J gene TRBJ2-2; TRBD2 matches 13 bases. Germline V gene sequence: CDR1 SGHTA, CDR2 FQGNSA. The CDR3 covers 17 residues. The V segment lost 10 bases and the J segment 4 bases; nucleotides outside the gene matches: 12. Written as DNA, the CDR3 is TGTGCCACCCCGCCGGGACTAGCGGGATACGTCACCGGGGAGCTGTTTTTT. Translated, it gives CATPPGLAGYVTGELFF. Drawing the rest from reference TRBV7-2 and TRBJ2-2, the complete variable domain is GAGVSQSPSNKVTEKGKDVELRCDPISGHTALYWYRQSLGQGLEFLIYFQGNSAPDKSGLPSDRFSAERTGGSVSTLTIQRTQQEDSAVYLCATPPGLAGYVTGELFFGEGSRLTVL.

The V and J genes are TRBV7-2 and TRBJ1-1; no firm D call. Germline-derived CDR1 and CDR2 are SGHTA and FQGNSA. The CDR3 spans 11 residues. Trimming removed 2 bases from V and 11 bases from J, with 9 bases in between. The CDR3 region is CASSLPSTAFF. The CDR3 DNA sequence: TGTGCCAGCAGCTTACCCTCTACCGCTTTCTTT.

The rearrangement links TRBV6-5 to TRBJ2-2; 7 bases map to TRBD1. The germline gives CDR1 MNHEY, CDR2 SVGAGI. V trimming: 6 bases; J trimming: 4 bases; junction bases outside the gene matches: 5. The CDR3 length is 14 residues. The CDR3 sequence: CASSSGQFTGELFF. For the CDR3, the DNA is TGTGCCAGCAGCTCGGGACAGTTCACCGGGGAGCTGTTTTTT.